A single sample is the source of the 17 T cell receptor beta chains below, sequenced in a study of memory CD4+ T cells and cytomegalovirus serostatus. The sort gate was single viable CD3+CD4+CD8-CD45RO+ cells for memory CD4+ T cells. Assay: immunoSEQ multiplex PCR; the TCRdb copy retains only in-frame clones and omits some. The sample yields roughly 67,000 clones, roughly 76% seen once. Material: memory CD4+ T cells from blood. The origin of the receptors is an adult in good health and CMV-seropositive.

CDR3 loop: CAISEPTSDTQYF. Here the CDR3 DNA reads TGTGCCATCAGTGAGCCAACTAGCGATACGCAGTATTTT. The genes are TRBV10-3 and TRBJ2-3, with a weak D call TRBD2 (6 bases). Trimming cost V 2 bases and J 6 bases, with 9 bases left between them. Germline assignment: CDR1 ENHRY and CDR2 SYGVKD. CDR3 size: 13 residues.

This clone appeared a single time. The chain is built from TRBV2 and TRBJ2-1; the match to TRBD2 covers 11 bases. The CDR3 covers 14 residues. The germline V gene encodes CDR1 SNHLY and CDR2 FYNNEI. The junction had 8 bases not matched to a gene; V was cut back by 8 bases and J by 8 bases. CDR3 in amino acids: CASGELAGAHEQFF. CDR3 DNA: TGTGCCAGCGGGGAACTAGCGGGAGCCCATGAGCAGTTCTTC.

This clone was observed a handful of times. This chain connects TRBV7-2 to TRBJ1-5; D not certain. The V gene's germline CDR1 is SGHTA and CDR2 FQGNSA. CDR3 length: 13 residues. Trimming shortened V by 3 bases and J by 4 bases, and 7 bases separated the two germline ends. This CDR3 is CASSLVLNQPQHF. The DNA of the CDR3 is TGTGCCAGCAGCTTGGTGCTGAATCAGCCCCAGCATTTT.

This clone came up once. The chain couples TRBV27 to TRBJ2-3; D is unclear. The CDR3 is 13 residues long. V lost 4 bases to trimming and J lost 2 bases, with 7 bases between them. The germline V gene encodes CDR1 MNHEY and CDR2 SMNVEV (reference sequence). CDR3 nucleotides: TGTGCCAGCAGTTCCCCCGCCACAGATACGCAGTATTTT. Its translation is CASSSPATDTQYF.

The chain combines TRBV11-3 with TRBJ2-7; 9 bases are shared with TRBD1. V shed 3 bases, J shed 5 bases, and the junction held 2 bases outside the gene matches. This CDR3 is built from 13 residues. Germline V CDR1 and CDR2: SGHNT, YENEEA. For the CDR3, the DNA is TGTGCCAGCAGCTTGGGACAGGGCAACGAGCAGTACTTC. It encodes CASSLGQGNEQYF.

The chain recombines TRBV14 with TRBJ2-6; D unresolved. The CDR3 has 16 residues. Between the trimmed V and J ends, which lost 1 base and 3 bases, there was a span of 10 bases. Looked up from germline, CDR1 is SGHDN and CDR2 is FVKESK. The CDR3 DNA reads TGTGCCAGCAGCCAAGTGGGTTGGGATGGGGCCAACGTCCTGACTTTC. Translated: CASSQVGWDGANVLTF.

The chain couples TRBV29-1 to TRBJ1-1; D remains unclear. The germline V gene has CDR1 SQVTM and CDR2 ANQGSEA. The V and J ends lost 1 base and 4 bases respectively, with 10 bases between them. The CDR3 runs 13 residues. The CDR3: CSVEGSAGTEAFF. CDR3 nucleotide sequence: TGCAGCGTTGAAGGCTCCGCGGGCACTGAAGCTTTCTTT.

The genes are TRBV28 and TRBJ1-5; possible D gene TRBD1, 5 bases. V was shortened by 6 bases and J by 1 base, with 10 bases between the two germline ends. The CDR3 totals 14 residues. The germline gives CDR1 MDHEN, CDR2 SYDVKM. CDR3 bases: TGTGCCAGCAGCCGGGGACCGAGCAATCAGCCCCAGCATTTT. The encoded protein is CASSRGPSNQPQHF. The variable domain in full, with the rest retrieved from reference TRBV28 and TRBJ1-5, is DVKVTQSSRYLVKRTGEKVFLECVQDMDHENMFWYRQDPGLGLRLIYFSYDVKMKEKGDIPEGYSVSREKKERFSLILESASTNQTSMYLCASSRGPSNQPQHFGDGTRLSIL.

V is TRBV2 and J is TRBJ1-1; D is uncertain. V shed 5 bases and J shed 0 bases, with 7 bases lying between them. CDR3 size: 13 residues. Germline-derived CDR1 and CDR2 are SNHLY and FYNNEI. DNA for the CDR3: TGTGCCAGCAGTATTGGGGTGAACACTGAAGCTTTCTTT. Residues: CASSIGVNTEAFF.

This clone has just a few counts. The chain couples TRBV4-1 to TRBJ2-1; TRBD1 aligns across 7 bases. The V gene end was trimmed by 6 bases and the J gene end by 5 bases; junction bases not matched to a gene: 13. The CDR3 runs to 16 residues. CDR1 MGHRA and CDR2 YSYEKL come from the germline V gene. This CDR3 is CASSRPLRDRNNEQFF. CDR3 nucleotide sequence: TGCGCCAGCAGTCGGCCCCTCCGGGACAGAAACAATGAGCAGTTCTTC.

The rearrangement links TRBV28 to TRBJ1-3; no firm D call. The CDR3 sequence is 16 residues long. Trimming took 7 bases from V and 0 from J, leaving 16 bases between them. CDR1 is MDHEN, CDR2 SYDVKM, per germline. CDR3 bases: TGTGCCAGCACTTCACTCGGGCTTCTCTCTGGAAACACCATATATTTT. It codes for CASTSLGLLSGNTIYF.

This clone was observed a few times. The rearrangement links TRBV5-1 to TRBJ1-4; D might be TRBD1 (5 bases). The CDR3 extends over 15 amino acids. V gave up 4 bases and J gave up 4 bases, with 14 bases separating them. CDR1 and CDR2 from the germline V gene are SGHRS and YFSETQ. CDR3 DNA: TGCGCCAGCAGCCCGTACGGGGCACTTAATGAAAAACTGTTTTTT. This translates into CASSPYGALNEKLFF.

The V and J genes are TRBV6-4 and TRBJ1-5; D gene uncertain. Per germline, CDR1 MRHNA and CDR2 SNTAGT. V shed 8 bases and J shed 3 bases, with 11 bases lying between them. The CDR3 has 13 amino acids. CDR3 nucleotides: TGTGCCAGCTCTGAGGGCCCCAATCAGCCCCAGCATTTT. Translation: CASSEGPNQPQHF.

The chain uses TRBV7-9 and TRBJ2-1, with D perhaps TRBD1 (8 bases). V dropped 5 bases and J dropped 3 bases, with 20 bases sitting between them. Germline CDR1 is SEHNR and CDR2 is FQNEAQ (reference sequence). This CDR3 comprises 17 residues. The CDR3 sequence is CASSTEATGGVYNEQFF. In DNA, the CDR3 is TGTGCCAGCAGCACCGAAGCAACAGGGGGGGTCTACAATGAGCAGTTCTTC.

J is TRBJ2-5 and V is TRBV29-1; D is undetermined. With 8 bases removed from V and 4 bases from J, the gap between germline ends came to 17 bases. From germline, CDR1 is SQVTM and CDR2 ANQGSEA. The CDR3 extends over 13 amino acids. CDR3 region: CSTQYGPSETQYF. The CDR3 coding sequence is TGCAGCACCCAATACGGGCCGTCAGAGACCCAGTACTTC.

CDR3 nucleotide sequence: TGCGCCAGCAGCCGACAGGGTAGCAATCAGCCCCAGCATTTT. Translating gives CASSRQGSNQPQHF. The V call is TRBV4-1, the J call TRBJ1-5; TRBD1 aligns across 7 bases. CDR1 and CDR2 (germline): MGHRA, YSYEKL. With 4 bases clipped from V and 0 bases from J, the junction kept 0 bases outside the gene matches. This CDR3 has 14 residues.

The chain couples TRBV27 to TRBJ1-4; 8 nucleotides line up with TRBD1. CDR3 length: 14 amino acids. CDR1 and CDR2 from the germline V gene are MNHEY and SMNVEV (reference sequence). J lost 7 bases, V lost 3 bases, and 4 bases had no gene match. The CDR3 is CASSFQGAREKLFF. The CDR3 DNA sequence: TGTGCCAGCAGTTTCCAGGGGGCTCGTGAAAAACTGTTTTTT.